Each of the 29 T cell receptor beta chains below was sequenced from the same sample in a study of IL-17A CD8 T cells in psoriatic arthritis synovium. The synovial fluid came from psoriatic arthritis joints with active inflammation. Profiling relied on immunoSEQ multiplex PCR, and the TCRdb table lists in-frame clones only, not all of them. The data hold 1,500 to 2,000 clones, with 60% to 80% observed a single time. Sequenced material: memory CD8+ T cells from synovial fluid. Noted subset: bulk memory CD8+ T cells (CD45RA-CD27+/- and CD45RA+CD27-). These receptors were obtained from a human donor with psoriatic arthritis.

The chain recombines TRBV7-9 with TRBJ2-1; no reliable D call. Germline assignment: CDR1 SEHNR and CDR2 FQNEAQ (reference sequence). V was trimmed by 5 bases and J by 10 bases, leaving 12 bases between them. The CDR3 is 12 amino acids. In DNA form, the CDR3 reads TGTGCCAGCAGCAACCACGCCAGGGAGCAGTTCTTC. Protein: CASSNHAREQFF.

This clone came up a few times. Since a much larger clone is just one base distant, this may be a read error. V is TRBV11-2 and J is TRBJ1-2; TRBD1 matches at 9 bases. The CDR3 consists of 13 residues. V shed 1 base and J 6 bases; nucleotides not matched to a gene: 0. Germline V gene lookup returns CDR1 SGHAT and CDR2 FQNNGV. The CDR3 bases are TGTGCCAGCAGCTTAGGGACAGGGGATGGCTACACCTTC. Translated, it gives CASSLGTGDGYTF. Full variable domain (remainder filled in from reference TRBV11-2 and TRBJ1-2): EAGVAQSPRYKIIEKRQSVAFWCNPISGHATLYWYQQILGQGPKLLIQFQNNGVVDDSQLPKDRFSAERLKGVDSTLKIQPAKLEDSAVYLCASSLGTGDGYTFGSGTRLTVV.

V and J are TRBV5-6 and TRBJ2-1; no clear D. Germline assignment: CDR1 SGHDT and CDR2 YYEEEE. V dropped 4 bases and J dropped 6 bases, with 11 bases sitting between them. The CDR3 consists of 13 residues. In DNA, the CDR3 is TGTGCCAGCAGCCTCGGGTCGCCCAATGAGCAGTTCTTC. It specifies CASSLGSPNEQFF. Combining the CDR3 with reference TRBV5-6 and TRBJ2-1 gives the whole variable domain DAGVTQSPTHLIKTRGQQVTLRCSPKSGHDTVSWYQQALGQGPQFIFQYYEEEERQRGNFPDRFSGHQFPNYSSELNVNALLLGDSALYLCASSLGSPNEQFFGPGTRLTVL.

In this sample, this clone turned up a few times. The rearrangement uses TRBV7-9 and TRBJ1-2; D not certain. Germline loops: CDR1 SEHNR, CDR2 FQNEAQ (reference sequence). The CDR3 extends over 14 amino acids. The ends were cut back, 5 bases at V and 3 bases at J, with 13 bases in the middle. The CDR3 reads CASSPPSPYYGYTF. The CDR3 coding sequence is TGTGCCAGCAGCCCTCCCTCCCCCTACTATGGCTACACCTTC.

Here the CDR3 reads CASSLGAGSNEQYF. The CDR3 bases are TGTGCCAGCAGCTTGGGGGCAGGGTCGAACGAGCAGTACTTC. The rearrangement joins TRBV5-6 to TRBJ2-7; TRBD1 might be the D (5 bases). The CDR3 is 14 residues long. Germline V gene data show CDR1 as SGHDT and CDR2 as YYEEEE. V was cut by 0 bases and J by 5 bases, with 12 bases left in between.

The gene calls are TRBV6-6 and TRBJ1-4, with TRBD1 matching 8 bases. Looked up from germline, CDR1 is MNHNY and CDR2 is SVGAGI (reference sequence). V lost 7 bases, J lost 5 bases, and 6 bases stayed unmatched. There are 14 residues in the CDR3. CDR3: CASNPGQENEKLFF. In DNA form, the CDR3 reads TGTGCCAGCAATCCGGGACAGGAGAATGAAAAACTGTTTTTT.

The chain combines TRBV10-3 with TRBJ1-3, with D possibly matching TRBD1 (6 bases). V dropped 0 bases and J dropped 0 bases, with 9 bases sitting between them. Germline V lookup: CDR1 ENHRY, CDR2 SYGVKD. This CDR3 comprises 16 residues. CDR3 nucleotides: TGTGCCATCAGTGAGTCGGGACACTACTCTGGAAACACCATATATTTT. The encoded protein is CAISESGHYSGNTIYF.

The sample holds one count of this clone. The chain has TRBV4-3 and TRBJ2-1, with TRBD1 matching 8 bases. From germline, CDR1 is LGHNA and CDR2 YSLEER. J lost 7 bases, V lost 5 bases, and 10 bases had no gene match. The CDR3 contains 15 residues. Here the CDR3 reads CASSMWTGMSNEQFF. CDR3 coding DNA: TGCGCCAGCAGCATGTGGACAGGGATGTCTAATGAGCAGTTCTTC.

The J gene is TRBJ2-7, the V gene TRBV5-6, with unresolved D. Germline CDR1 SGHDT, CDR2 YYEEEE. The CDR3 has 14 amino acids. Deletions cut 2 bases from V and 5 bases from J, with 14 bases between. This chain's CDR3 is CASSFDSGLDEQYF. In DNA, the CDR3 is TGTGCCAGCAGCTTCGATTCTGGGCTCGACGAGCAGTACTTC.

This chain uses TRBV2 with TRBJ2-2, with D hard to call. The CDR3 sequence is 15 residues long. The V and J ends lost 0 bases and 3 bases respectively, with 8 bases between them. Germline loops: CDR1 SNHLY, CDR2 FYNNEI. CDR3 nucleotides: TGTGCCAGCAGTGAAGCCACCGCCTACACCGGGGAGCTGTTTTTT. This sequence encodes CASSEATAYTGELFF.

V is TRBV18 and J is TRBJ2-1, with a weak D call TRBD2 (6 bases). Germline V gives CDR1 KGHSH, CDR2 LQKENI. There are 15 residues in the CDR3. V lost 1 base to trimming and J lost 0 bases, with 7 bases between them. CDR3 DNA sequence: TGTGCCAGCTCACCACGGGGGGACTCCTACAATGAGCAGTTCTTC. Protein: CASSPRGDSYNEQFF.

This clone was seen more than once but under ten times. The CDR3 region has the DNA TGTGCCAGCAGCTTAGGACAAAGCGGGAGTGTCGAGCAGTACTTC. Amino acids: CASSLGQSGSVEQYF. V usage is TRBV7-6 and J usage is TRBJ2-7, with 8 bases aligning to TRBD2. Germline V gives CDR1 SGHVS, CDR2 FNYEAQ. The length of the CDR3 is 15 residues. V shed 1 base, J shed 6 bases, and the junction held 8 bases outside the gene matches.

There are a few counts of this clone. This chain connects TRBV10-3 to TRBJ1-2; D call uncertain. The CDR3 runs to 13 residues. The V and J ends lost 2 bases and 2 bases respectively, with 6 bases between them. From germline, CDR1 is ENHRY and CDR2 SYGVKD. The chain's CDR3 is CAISEGRNYGYTF. The DNA of the CDR3 is TGTGCCATCAGTGAGGGACGGAACTATGGCTACACCTTC.

The chain employs TRBV27 and TRBJ2-1, with TRBD1 matching over 7 bases. Looked up from germline, CDR1 is MNHEY and CDR2 is SMNVEV (reference sequence). V was clipped by 9 bases and J by 4 bases; unmatched bases: 6. The CDR3 has 13 residues. The DNA of the CDR3 is TGTGCCAGTGGGGACAGTGGTTACAATGAGCAGTTCTTC. Residues: CASGDSGYNEQFF.

J is TRBJ2-1 and V is TRBV6-1, with TRBD1 identical over 9 bases. J lost 7 bases, V lost 5 bases, and 9 bases had no gene match. Germline V lookup: CDR1 MNHNS, CDR2 SASEGT. This CDR3 has 15 residues. This CDR3 reads CASSPGTGLANEQFF. CDR3 DNA sequence: TGTGCCAGCAGTCCCGGGACAGGGTTAGCAAATGAGCAGTTCTTC.

V and J are TRBV10-1 and TRBJ2-5, with D tentatively TRBD2 (5 bases). The V end lost 3 bases, the J end lost 5 bases, and 13 bases lay between the germline ends. Germline CDR1 WNHNN, CDR2 SYGVQD (reference sequence). The CDR3 is 14 amino acids. The CDR3 DNA is TGCGCCAGCAGTGAAGATTTCTGGGAGGAGACCCAGTACTTC. Encoded protein: CASSEDFWEETQYF.

This chain connects TRBV6-5 to TRBJ2-3; the D gene could be TRBD1 or TRBD2 (5 bases each). Germline CDR1 reads MNHEY; CDR2 reads SVGAGI. Trimming removed 5 bases at V and 8 bases at J, with 20 bases between. The CDR3 sequence is 15 residues long. CDR3 in DNA: TGTGCCAGCAGTCAGAGGGCGGGTGGGGACCTTACGCAGTATTTT. This translates into CASSQRAGGDLTQYF.

This clone was picked up one time. The chain couples TRBV13 to TRBJ2-5; D is tentatively TRBD1 or TRBD2 (6 bases each). Germline CDR1 PRHDT, CDR2 FYEKMQ (reference sequence). The length of the CDR3 is 16 residues. V lost 0 bases and J lost 4, with 15 bases in between. The CDR3 DNA reads as TGTGCCAGCAGCTTAGGGAGGAGGGGGTTGGGAGAGACCCAGTACTTC. This sequence encodes CASSLGRRGLGETQYF.

The gene calls are TRBV30 and TRBJ2-2, with 9 bases fitting TRBD1. CDR3 length: 15 residues. The V gene's germline CDR1 is GTSNPN and CDR2 SVGIG (reference sequence). The trim removed 3 bases at V and 5 bases at J, leaving 7 bases unmatched. CDR3 protein: CAWSARDRETGELFF. As DNA, the CDR3 is TGTGCCTGGAGCGCCCGGGACAGGGAGACCGGGGAGCTGTTTTTT.

The rearrangement links TRBV6-1 to TRBJ2-7; D perhaps matches TRBD2 (6 bases). This CDR3 comprises 15 residues. Germline CDR1 MNHNS, CDR2 SASEGT. Trimming removed 6 bases at V and 2 bases at J, with 17 bases between. The CDR3 sequence: CASSSPGTLTYEQYF. The CDR3 DNA follows: TGTGCCAGCAGCTCACCCGGGACTCTAACCTACGAGCAGTACTTC.

The rearrangement joins TRBV28 to TRBJ1-1; no clear D. From germline, CDR1 is MDHEN and CDR2 SYDVKM. This CDR3 has 15 amino acids. V dropped 8 bases and J dropped 2 bases, with 18 bases sitting between them. CDR3 sequence: CASDGGIVRNTEAFF. DNA of the CDR3: TGTGCCAGCGATGGAGGGATTGTGAGAAACACTGAAGCTTTCTTT.

The chain recombines TRBV4-1 with TRBJ1-4, with a possible D match to TRBD1 (6 bases). The germline CDR1 and CDR2 sequences are MGHRA and YSYEKL. Between the trimmed V and J ends, which lost 1 base and 8 bases, there was a span of 14 bases. The CDR3 contains 15 residues. The CDR3 DNA reads TGCGCCAGCAGCCAAGGGGACACGTTTCGGGAAAAACTGTTTTTT. Translation: CASSQGDTFREKLFF.

The chain recombines TRBV6-1 with TRBJ1-3, with D uncertain. Trimming removed 4 bases at V and 9 bases at J, with 7 bases between. The CDR3 sequence is 11 residues long. Germline V CDR1 and CDR2: MNHNS, SASEGT. CDR3 in DNA: TGTGCCAGCAGTGTCCTCGGCACCATATATTTT. This codes for CASSVLGTIYF.

The chain couples TRBV10-2 to TRBJ2-3; unclear D gene. Germline V gene lookup returns CDR1 WSHSY and CDR2 SAAADI. Trimming shortened V by 5 bases and J by 6 bases, and 12 bases separated the two germline ends. The CDR3 extends over 13 amino acids. CDR3 loop: CASSLSAADTQYF. The CDR3 region has the DNA TGCGCCAGCAGTCTCTCGGCAGCTGATACGCAGTATTTT.

The V and J genes are TRBV5-1 and TRBJ2-1; D not resolved. The ends were cut back, 1 base at V and 2 bases at J, with 16 bases in the middle. CDR1 is SGHRS, CDR2 YFSETQ, per germline. This CDR3 has 17 residues. This chain's CDR3 is CASSLIGSIEAYNEQFF. The CDR3 bases are TGCGCCAGCAGCTTGATAGGCTCAATCGAGGCCTACAATGAGCAGTTCTTC. The full variable domain, its missing parts supplied by reference TRBV5-1 and TRBJ2-1, is KAGVTQTPRYLIKTRGQQVTLSCSPISGHRSVSWYQQTPGQGLQFLFEYFSETQRNKGNFPGRFSGRQFSNSRSEMNVSTLELGDSALYLCASSLIGSIEAYNEQFFGPGTRLTVL.

This sequence joins TRBV4-1 and TRBJ2-1; 9 bases align to TRBD2. Trimming took 3 bases from V and 8 from J; bases not matched to a gene: 8. CDR1 is MGHRA, CDR2 YSYEKL, per germline. CDR3 length: 15 amino acids. CDR3 sequence (DNA): TGCGCCAGCAGCCAGTTAGCGGGAGAGTTCGATGAGCAGTTCTTC. Residues: CASSQLAGEFDEQFF.

About this clone itself: This CDR3 is also generated by other DNA sequences in the sample. J is TRBJ2-1 and V is TRBV28; 8 bases align to TRBD2. Trimming took 3 bases from V and 4 from J; bases not matched to a gene: 2. CDR1 is MDHEN and CDR2 is SYDVKM in the germline V gene. The CDR3 spans 14 residues. DNA of the CDR3: TGTGCCAGCAGTTTTCGGGGGGGGTACAATGAGCAGTTCTTC. Translated: CASSFRGGYNEQFF.

The chain joins TRBV19 to TRBJ1-5; TRBD1 is a possible D gene (5 bases). The germline CDR1 and CDR2 sequences are LNHDA and SQIVND (reference sequence). This CDR3 has 15 amino acids. With 1 base removed from V and 4 bases from J, the gap between germline ends came to 11 bases. CDR3 in amino acids: CASSIVRGGNQPQHF. DNA of the CDR3: TGTGCCAGTAGTATAGTGAGGGGCGGAAATCAGCCCCAGCATTTT.

This rearrangement joins TRBV29-1 to TRBJ1-1; D unclear. Trimming took 0 bases from V and 1 from J, leaving 12 bases between them. The CDR3 runs to 15 residues. Germline assignment: CDR1 SQVTM and CDR2 ANQGSEA. The CDR3 protein is CSVEDPGRPNTEAFF. Written as DNA, the CDR3 is TGCAGCGTTGAAGATCCAGGTAGACCGAACACTGAAGCTTTCTTT.